Detailed here is one T cell receptor (beta chain). The antigen is unknown. The germline CDR1 and CDR2 sequences are MNHEY and SVGAGI. This CDR3 has 14 amino acids. Trimming removed 2 bases from V and 4 bases from J, with 11 bases in between. The sample's time point: week 5, during vaccination. Topical imiquimod was applied with each vaccine dose, which held 300 ug of mutant IDH1 20-mer peptide. Measured with immunoSEQ multiplex PCR; TCRdb has only the in-frame clones, and not every one. In the table there are 60,000 or so clones, approximately 80% of which are singletons. These data belong to a study of a mutant IDH1 vaccine in newly diagnosed glioma. Study context: Vaccinations, eight in total, occurred in weeks 1, 3, 5, 7, 11, 15, 19, 23. Males made up roughly 62% and females about 40% of treated patients, whose mean age was about 41 years. Patients' prior therapy spanned radiotherapy, temozolomide, or both; most underwent both. Study conclusions and caveats: Altogether, around 93% of patients exhibited vaccine-induced immune responses.

The TCR sequence derives from a woman in her late teens or twenties with glioma. Some clones in this sample may be carry-over from other donors' samples. The chain links TRBV6-5 to TRBJ1-2; D may be TRBD1 (5 bases). The sample was PBMCs, taken from a glioma patient whose treatment included an IDH1 peptide vaccine. In nucleotides, the CDR3 is TGTGCCAGCAGTTACGCAGGGATGGGCTATGGCTACACCTTC. It is translated as CASSYAGMGYGYTF.